One sample yielded the 11 T cell receptor beta chains listed below, sequenced in a study of Ad26.COV2.S vaccination and SARS-CoV-2 variants. Profiling relied on immunoSEQ multiplex PCR, and the TCRdb table lists in-frame clones only, not all of them. The sample lists 350,000 to 450,000 clones, 80% to 95% occurring once. Treatment: some 20 received Ad26.COV2.S at low or high dose, single or two shots; several received placebo; per-sample allocation not given. The study sampled participants on day 63 after the first vaccine or placebo injection. This specimen consisted of peripheral blood, obtained in a trial of Ad26.COV2.S vaccine versus placebo. Source of these receptors: a person aged 18-60 years who received the Ad26.COV2.S COVID-19 vaccine or a placebo.

This rearrangement joins TRBV11-2 to TRBJ2-7; either TRBD1 or TRBD2 may fit D (6 bases each). The CDR3 consists of 16 residues. V gave up 4 bases and J gave up 2 bases, with 18 bases separating them. CDR1 is SGHAT and CDR2 is FQNNGV in the germline V gene. As DNA, the CDR3 is TGTGCCAGCAGCTCCACCCAGGGGACTGTAACCTACGAGCAGTACTTC. It is translated as CASSSTQGTVTYEQYF.

V gene TRBV30 combines with J gene TRBJ1-1, with 9 bases that match TRBD1. Germline lookup yields CDR1 GTSNPN and CDR2 SVGIG (reference sequence). This CDR3 spans 14 amino acids. The junction had 4 bases not matched to a gene; V was cut back by 5 bases and J by 0 bases. CDR3: CAWGQGPMNTEAFF. The CDR3 DNA reads as TGTGCCTGGGGACAGGGGCCCATGAACACTGAAGCTTTCTTT.

This sequence joins TRBV18 and TRBJ2-7; the D is unclear. This CDR3 has 13 amino acids. Trimming cost V 0 bases and J 6 bases, with 9 bases left between them. Germline CDR1 and CDR2: KGHSH and LQKENI. The CDR3 sequence: CASSPPRSAEQYF. CDR3 coding DNA: TGTGCCAGCTCACCACCCCGCAGCGCCGAGCAGTACTTC. Together with reference TRBV18 and TRBJ2-7, the CDR3 gives the full variable domain: NAGVMQNPRHLVRRRGQEARLRCSPMKGHSHVYWYRQLPEEGLKFMVYLQKENIIDESGMPKERFSAEFPKEGPSILRIQQVVRGDSAAYFCASSPPRSAEQYFGPGTRLTVT.

The chain recombines TRBV6-2 or TRBV6-3 with TRBJ2-1; D remains ambiguous. CDR3 length equals 12 residues. V lost 2 bases, J lost 8 bases, and 7 bases lay in between. Germline V CDR1 and CDR2: MNHEY, SVGEGT. CDR3 protein: CASSYGVDEQFF. The CDR3 DNA is TGTGCCAGCAGTTACGGGGTTGATGAGCAGTTCTTC.

In its sample, this clone was seen a few times. This chain uses TRBV12-3 or TRBV12-4 with TRBJ1-1; no firm D call. This CDR3 is built from 12 residues. The germline V and J ends were trimmed by 2 bases and 4 bases, with 5 bases remaining between them. In DNA form, the CDR3 reads TGTGCCAGCAGTTTATTTAGCACTGAAGCTTTCTTT. Protein sequence: CASSLFSTEAFF.

The chain joins TRBV2 to TRBJ2-7, with 9 bases fitting TRBD1. V was pared by 7 bases and J by 2 bases, with 6 bases of the junction left unmatched. Germline V gene sequence: CDR1 SNHLY, CDR2 FYNNEI. CDR3 length: 14 residues. CDR3: CASMDRGFPYEQYF. In DNA form, the CDR3 reads TGTGCCAGCATGGACAGGGGATTTCCCTACGAGCAGTACTTC.

The rearrangement links TRBV27 to TRBJ2-3, with D perhaps matching TRBD2 (6 bases). The germline gives CDR1 MNHEY, CDR2 SMNVEV (reference sequence). CDR3 length: 14 residues. V gave up 6 bases and J gave up 5 bases, with 15 bases separating them. CDR3 in amino acids: CASRIAGPGDTQYF. The CDR3 DNA is TGTGCCAGCAGAATCGCGGGGCCCGGAGATACGCAGTATTTT.

V is TRBV4-3 and J is TRBJ2-5; D uncertain. The CDR3 has 16 amino acids. Looked up from germline, CDR1 is LGHNA and CDR2 is YSLEER. The V gene lost 5 bases and the J gene lost 5 bases, with 21 bases spanning the gap. In DNA, the CDR3 is TGCGCCAGCAGCGAAAGACCCCACAGATACGGGGAGACCCAGTACTTC. Its protein product is CASSERPHRYGETQYF.

The rearrangement links TRBV13 to TRBJ2-7; D may be TRBD2 (5 bases). CDR1 PRHDT and CDR2 FYEKMQ come from the germline V gene (reference sequence). V dropped 4 bases and J dropped 6 bases, with 13 bases sitting between them. The CDR3 length is 13 residues. CDR3 nucleotides: TGTGCCAGCAGCTCTCGCACACTAGTCGAGCAGTACTTC. Translating gives CASSSRTLVEQYF. The full variable domain, rest sourced from reference TRBV13 and TRBJ2-7, is AAGVIQSPRHLIKEKRETATLKCYPIPRHDTVYWYQQGPGQDPQFLISFYEKMQSDKGSIPDRFSAQQFSDYHSELNMSSLELGDSALYFCASSSRTLVEQYFGPGTRLTVT.

The chain uses TRBV5-1 and TRBJ1-1; 7 bases align to TRBD1. The junction had 11 bases not matched to a gene; V was cut back by 4 bases and J by 2 bases. CDR3 length equals 16 residues. Germline V gene data show CDR1 as SGHRS and CDR2 as YFSETQ. This CDR3 reads CASSKGTVFDNTEAFF. The CDR3 nucleotides read TGCGCCAGCAGCAAAGGGACAGTTTTTGACAACACTGAAGCTTTCTTT.

V is TRBV7-2 and J is TRBJ1-1; no definite D call. With 2 bases removed from V and 0 bases from J, the gap between germline ends came to 10 bases. CDR3 length: 15 residues. Per germline, CDR1 SGHTA and CDR2 FQGNSA. CDR3 bases: TGTGCCAGCAGCTTATTACAGTTTATGAACACTGAAGCTTTCTTT. Protein: CASSLLQFMNTEAFF.